This T cell receptor beta chain was profiled in a study of regulatory T cells in long-lasting Graves disease. Relying on iRepertoire HTBI primers and Arm-PCR of CDR3 regions, the team built TCR beta libraries. TCRdb re-derived calls from the multiplex PCR reads in MiXCR, one entry per CDR3 protein. This sample yields about 360,000 distinct CDR3 sequences, of which around 15% are seen a single time; 20% to 25% belongs to the top ten. In this sample, this clonotype turned up many times. The germline CDR1 and CDR2 sequences are KGHSH and LQKENI. The V end was cut by 1 base, the J end by 5 bases, with 9 bases between. The CDR3 contains 14 residues. Time point here: newly diagnosed GD, antithyroid drugs for less than 3 months. There was RNA extracted from PBMCs, and the TCR library was made from it. The same sample was also used in a study of T cells in Graves' hyperthyroidism and ophthalmopathy. From that study: When ophthalmopathy did not progress within 18 months, Graves' hyperthyroidism was considered stable.

The sequenced sample was peripheral blood mononuclear cells (PBMCs), obtained at new diagnosis, from a patient treated with antithyroid drugs. This sequence joins TRBV18 and TRBJ1-5; D gene ambiguous. The sequence was collected from a woman aged 18-29 years with Graves disease. The CDR3 spells CASSPQGGDQPQHF. For the CDR3, the DNA is TGTGCCAGCTCACCACAAGGCGGAGATCAGCCCCAGCATTTT.